The TCR beta chain under discussion was sequenced for a study of blood T cells in healthy people across ages (dated by TCRdb to between 2014 and 2016). A note on the overall study: In model experiments, template switching captured about one uniquely barcoded TCR beta cDNA molecule for every two T cells. Age-related changes in TCR beta repertoire diversity were measured in the study by deep sequencing normalized with unique cDNA molecular identifiers. The donors were split into four age groups: young (average roughly 15 years), middle-aged (39), aged (roughly 65) and long-lived (over 80). To avoid experimental bias, donors of different ages were randomly spread across the sequencing lanes. For two donors (one aged 18 to 30 and one aged 80 or older), the study analyzed two additional independent replicas of 1 million unique cDNA reads from the same blood draw.

Its CDR3 holds 11 amino acids, cysteine through phenylalanine. The DNA shown is the 33-base CDR3, in frame from base 1. CDR1 and CDR2 are drawn from the germline V gene: SQVTM, ANQGSEA. Between the V and J ends, shortened by 0 bases and 11 bases respectively, the junction contains 10 bases. In regard to this clonotype: What this receptor recognizes is not known. Base qualities are missing; no much larger clone stands one base away.

The paper's findings and limits, for the study overall: Compared with the aged group, the long-lived group had more naive CD4+ T cells, fewer expanded clones and increased TCR diversity, suggesting age selection. Estimates of total diversity based on one million sequenced T cells were considered lower bounds and underestimates. The percentage of naive T cells measured by flow cytometry correlated strongly with observed TCR beta diversity. Donor CMV infection status was unknown, potentially confounding age-related changes in expanded clonotypes. Observed TCR beta diversity per million T cells fell roughly linearly with age, and a significant reduction was already apparent by age about 38. Bulk unsorted PBMC profiling prevented conclusive comparison of naive and antigen-experienced compartments.

The donors were roughly 39 Caucasian individuals from Russia, aged roughly 6 to 100 years, who were systemically healthy. Each donor gave roughly 9 milliliters of peripheral blood, drawn into EDTA-treated Vacutainer tubes. Ficoll-Paque density-gradient centrifugation was used to isolate PBMCs, with at least 6 million per sample. Total RNA was extracted from PBMCs with Trizol reagent, with at least 6 micrograms obtained per sample. For every donor, an aliquot of PBMCs went through flow cytometry to measure the percentages of naive CD45RAhigh/CD27high T cells. The library was obtained by 5' RACE. The data were produced on an Illumina HiSeq 2500. A second PCR of roughly 7 to 11 cycles was performed with a sample-barcoded 5' primer and a J-beta primer mix. A template-switch 5' adaptor carrying 12 random nucleotides introduced a unique molecular identifier onto each TCR beta cDNA molecule. Each sample yielded at least 2.5 million CDR3-containing paired-end reads. First-strand cDNA synthesis was performed from all RNA using the Mint cDNA synthesis kit, with priming by a TRBC-specific oligonucleotide. Following uracil-DNA glycosylase treatment, all cDNA underwent a first 18-cycle PCR with the universal primers M1SS and BC2_uni_R. The original methods were these. For normalization, 1 million high-quality reads, each with a distinct molecular identifier, were randomly selected from each sample. Instead of being binned into consensus sequences, reads that shared molecular identifiers were thrown out. MiTCR, set to a Q25 quality threshold and the strictest error-elimination algorithm, was used for CDR3 identification, clonotype clustering and error correction. A nonparametric unseen species model using Euler transformation provided a lower-bound estimate of total TCR beta diversity. TCRdb passed the public sequencing reads through fastp at Q25 and MiXCR, retaining productive beta sequences. Each entry is one CDR3 protein sequence, shown with its most common DNA and genes. V and J calls and clone size were set by TCRdb, not the authors. This sample lists about 1.5 million distinct CDR3 sequences; approximately 39% were detected once. The biggest ten clones account for approximately 4% of the sample.

Recombination connected TRBV29-1 to TRBJ2-5; the D gene lacks a confident call. The receptor's source is a woman aged 18 to 35 in good health. The sequenced sample was blood. The CDR3 amino acid sequence is: CSVEDYNEQYF. The nucleotide sequence reads as follows: TGCAGCGTTGAAGATTACAATGAGCAGTACTTC.